This entry lists 9 T cell receptor beta chains sequenced from one sample in a study of blood T cell repertoires in COVID-19. The repertoire was sequenced with immunoSEQ multiplex PCR; TCRdb's copy has only in-frame clones and lacks some. The sample carries some 670,000 clones, just under 90% recorded once. Sequenced input: peripheral blood. The source is a woman in her late teens or twenties with acute or convalescent COVID-19.

J is TRBJ2-3 and V is TRBV10-3, with 9 nucleotides matching TRBD2. This CDR3 has 15 amino acids. The germline V gene has CDR1 ENHRY and CDR2 SYGVKD. Trimming at V came to 8 bases and at J to 5 bases, leaving 11 bases not matched to a gene. This CDR3 is CAIGIAGDWQDTQYF. DNA for the CDR3: TGTGCCATCGGTATAGCGGGAGACTGGCAAGATACGCAGTATTTT.

This clone was counted between two and nine times. J is TRBJ1-1 and V is TRBV4-1; D not resolved. V shed 0 bases and J shed 4 bases, with 12 bases lying between them. Germline V gives CDR1 MGHRA, CDR2 YSYEKL. The CDR3 has 15 amino acids. DNA of the CDR3: TGCGCCAGCAGCCAAGATGCCCTGGGGAGCACTGAAGCTTTCTTT. It encodes CASSQDALGSTEAFF.

The chain recombines TRBV21-1 with TRBJ1-5; the table's D call TRBD1 went unverified against the DNA. TRBV21-1 is assigned pseudogene status. The CDR3 extends over 14 amino acids. The CDR3: CASSKTQNNQPQHF. Written as DNA, the CDR3 is TGTGCCAGCAGCAAAACCCAGAACAATCAGCCCCAGCATTTT.

The rearrangement joins TRBV2 to TRBJ1-3; 8 bases fit TRBD1. The germline V gene encodes CDR1 SNHLY and CDR2 FYNNEI. CDR3 size: 17 residues. With V trimmed by 2 bases and J by 0 bases, 6 bases remained unmatched. DNA for the CDR3: TGTGCCAGCAGTGAAAGGATGCAGGGGGCCTCTGGAAACACCATATATTTT. Its protein product is CASSERMQGASGNTIYF.

V is TRBV5-1 and J is TRBJ1-2, with D tentatively TRBD1 (5 bases). The length of the CDR3 is 16 residues. V lost 6 bases, J lost 4 bases, and 22 bases lay in between. CDR1 SGHRS and CDR2 YFSETQ come from the germline V gene. DNA for the CDR3: TGCGCCAGCACCCCCGGGGGGTTGGGGCAGGCCTATGGCTACACCTTC. Amino acid sequence: CASTPGGLGQAYGYTF. The full variable domain, completed using reference TRBV5-1 and TRBJ1-2, is KAGVTQTPRYLIKTRGQQVTLSCSPISGHRSVSWYQQTPGQGLQFLFEYFSETQRNKGNFPGRFSGRQFSNSRSEMNVSTLELGDSALYLCASTPGGLGQAYGYTFGSGTRLTVV.

The CDR3 DNA is TGCAGTGCTAGTGGGTTGGGCGGGGCCTACGAGCAGTACTTC. It codes for CSASGLGGAYEQYF. The genes are TRBV20-1 and TRBJ2-7; a weak D match, TRBD2 (6 bases). The ends were cut back, 3 bases at V and 2 bases at J, with 14 bases in the middle. CDR1 is DFQATT and CDR2 is SNEGSKA in the germline V gene (reference sequence). The CDR3 sequence is 14 residues long.

Concerning this clone: This same CDR3 is encoded by further DNA sequences in the sample. As DNA, the CDR3 is TGTGCCTGGAGTGGCGGGGGGCCTGGAAACACCATATATTTT. As protein: CAWSGGGPGNTIYF. This chain connects TRBV30 to TRBJ1-3; perhaps TRBD1 as D (6 bases). The V gene lost 1 base and the J gene lost 2 bases, with 9 bases spanning the gap. Germline V gene sequence: CDR1 GTSNPN, CDR2 SVGIG (reference sequence). The CDR3 consists of 14 residues.

The chain couples TRBV2 to TRBJ1-5; TRBD1 matches 7 bases. V was clipped by 8 bases and J by 7 bases; unmatched bases: 5. Germline V gene sequence: CDR1 SNHLY, CDR2 FYNNEI. The length of the CDR3 is 12 residues. CDR3 in amino acids: CASRQGGQPQHF. As DNA, the CDR3 is TGTGCCAGCCGACAGGGAGGCCAGCCCCAGCATTTT.

The V gene is TRBV15, the J gene TRBJ1-5; D is undetermined. Trimming left V 1 base short and J 7 bases short, with 17 bases between. Germline V gives CDR1 LNHNV, CDR2 YYDKDF (reference sequence). The CDR3 contains 16 residues. The CDR3 reads CATSRGVGQPGQPQHF. The CDR3, as DNA: TGTGCCACCAGCAGAGGCGTTGGGCAGCCTGGACAGCCCCAGCATTTT. The entire variable domain, with the rest obtained from reference TRBV15 and TRBJ1-5, is as follows: DAMVIQNPRYQVTQFGKPVTLSCSQTLNHNVMYWYQQKSSQAPKLLFHYYDKDFNNEADTPDNFQSRRPNTSFCFLDIRSPGLGDTAMYLCATSRGVGQPGQPQHFGDGTRLSIL.